This record covers a single T cell receptor beta chain. Its specificity is not known. This sample stems from a study of vaccination and CD4 T cells after COVID-19. Study-wide background: Control wells got either CEFX epitopes, HIV-1 Nef peptides, or no peptide at all.

Cultured CD4+ T cell DNA was sequenced using the Oncomine TCR Beta short-read assay. MiXCR, run by TCRdb on the PCR reads, gives a single entry per CDR3 protein. The sample holds about 9,500 distinct CDR3 sequences, 68% seen once. Treatment reported: approximately 10-day PBMC culture with coronavirus spike peptide pools or control peptides (ViraFEST assay). Peptide pool stimulation in ViraFEST expanded antigen-specific T cells, whose TCRs were then sequenced. Trimming removed 4 bases from V and 6 bases from J, with 10 bases in between. The CDR3 runs to 12 residues. The germline gives CDR1 SGHRS, CDR2 YFSETQ.

The sequence derives from a human donor who had recovered from COVID-19. The sequencing used CD4+ T cells from blood, cultured in vitro, collected before SARS-CoV-2 vaccination. The chain employs TRBV5-1 and TRBJ1-2; D gene uncertain. The CDR3 sequence: CASSRTLDGYTF. The CDR3 region has the DNA TGCGCCAGCAGCCGGACCCTGGATGGCTACACCTTC.